This entry lists 26 T cell receptor beta chains sequenced from one sample in a study of blood T cell repertoires in COVID-19. The table came from immunoSEQ multiplex PCR; TCRdb's copy has only in-frame clones and leaves some out. The top ten hold more than 5.5% of the sample, which has over 150,000 clones, 85% to 90% seen once. Sample: PBMCs or T cells enriched from blood (not recorded which). All receptors derive from a man in his forties who had recovered from COVID-19.

This clone was detected once. The V gene is TRBV25-1, the J gene TRBJ2-1, with a tentative D call TRBD1 (5 bases). With 8 bases removed from V and 8 bases from J, the gap between germline ends came to 10 bases. The CDR3 is made up of 11 amino acids. Per the germline V gene, CDR1 is MGHDK and CDR2 is SYGVNS. CDR3 DNA sequence: TGTGCCAGCGGCAGGGTCTATGAGCAGTTCTTC. It codes for CASGRVYEQFF.

V is TRBV3-1 (or the pseudogene TRBV3-2) and J is TRBJ1-1; D not certain. The CDR3 length is 14 residues. Trimming took off 4 bases at V and 11 bases at J, with 20 bases between the two ends. In germline, CDR1 is LGHDT, CDR2 YNNKEL (reference sequence). The CDR3 loop reads CASSPQGGWRAAFF. As DNA, the CDR3 is TGTGCCAGCAGCCCCCAAGGCGGTTGGAGGGCGGCTTTCTTT.

The rearrangement links TRBV12-3 or TRBV12-4 to TRBJ1-2, with D uncertain. Trimming left V 0 bases short and J 3 bases short, with 5 bases between. The CDR3 is made up of 13 amino acids. The DNA for the CDR3 is TGTGCCAGCAGTTTAGCAGAGGACTATGGCTACACCTTC. It yields the protein CASSLAEDYGYTF.

The chain combines TRBV4-1 with TRBJ1-3; D is uncertain. The CDR3 spans 14 residues. Between the trimmed V and J ends, which lost 1 base and 4 bases, there was a span of 8 bases. The germline V gene has CDR1 MGHRA and CDR2 YSYEKL. The CDR3 protein is CASSQGAGGNTIYF. CDR3 in DNA: TGCGCCAGCAGCCAAGGGGCGGGGGGAAACACCATATATTTT.

The V call is TRBV5-1, the J call TRBJ1-2; possible D gene TRBD1, 5 bases. The germline V gene has CDR1 SGHRS and CDR2 YFSETQ. The CDR3 contains 17 residues. Trimming left V 0 bases short and J 2 bases short, with 17 bases between. CDR3 loop: CASSLGLLGGLNYGYTF. The CDR3, as DNA: TGCGCCAGCAGCTTGGGACTTCTGGGGGGTCTAAACTATGGCTACACCTTC.

Comment on this clone: At the DNA level, this CDR3 is encoded by other sequences in the same sample as well. The DNA for the CDR3 is TGTGCCAGCGGGGGAGGCACCTACGAGCAGTACTTC. This sequence encodes CASGGGTYEQYF. The V call is TRBV27, the J call TRBJ2-7; D is possibly TRBD2 (6 bases). Germline values: CDR1 MNHEY, CDR2 SMNVEV (reference sequence). The CDR3 loop spans 12 amino acids. Trimming shortened V by 8 bases and J by 2 bases, and 10 bases separated the two germline ends.

The chain employs TRBV3-1 (or the pseudogene TRBV3-2) and TRBJ2-5; D gene unclear. V was pared by 1 base and J by 1 base, with 13 bases between. The CDR3 runs 16 residues. The germline V gene encodes CDR1 LGHDT and CDR2 YNNKEL (reference sequence). The CDR3 region has the DNA TGTGCCAGCAGCCAAGGGGCGATCTGGGTCCAAGAGACCCAGTACTTC. Translation: CASSQGAIWVQETQYF.

This chain joins TRBV2 and TRBJ2-2; weak D call: TRBD1 (5 bases). In germline, CDR1 is SNHLY, CDR2 FYNNEI. There are 15 residues in the CDR3. Trimming stripped 5 bases from V and 0 bases from J, with 10 bases between. In nucleotides, the CDR3 is TGTGCCAGCAGTACCAGGGTAGCGAACACCGGGGAGCTGTTTTTT. Translated: CASSTRVANTGELFF.

This rearrangement joins TRBV15 to TRBJ2-4, with TRBD1 matching over 7 bases. The V gene's germline CDR1 is LNHNV and CDR2 YYDKDF (reference sequence). The CDR3 length is 16 residues. The V segment lost 5 bases and the J segment 0 bases; nucleotides outside the gene matches: 7. The CDR3 spells CATSGGQALAKNIQYF. The CDR3 coding sequence is TGTGCCACCAGCGGTGGACAGGCGCTAGCCAAAAACATTCAGTACTTC.

The rearrangement uses TRBV2 and TRBJ2-5; 11 positions match TRBD2. The CDR3 has 15 residues. Germline CDR1 is SNHLY and CDR2 is FYNNEI. With 0 bases clipped from V and 5 bases from J, the junction kept 2 bases outside the gene matches. The CDR3 protein is CASSEAGLAVETQYF. CDR3 bases: TGTGCCAGCAGTGAAGCGGGACTAGCGGTCGAGACCCAGTACTTC.

The gene calls are TRBV27 and TRBJ2-7; TRBD1 matches at 10 bases. Germline V gene sequence: CDR1 MNHEY, CDR2 SMNVEV (reference sequence). Losses at the gene ends were 5 bases for V and 4 bases for J; bases not matched to a gene: 11. The CDR3 is 16 amino acids. CDR3 nucleotide sequence: TGTGCCAGCAGTGTGGACCGGACAGGGGGACGTTACGAGCAGTACTTC. Translated, it gives CASSVDRTGGRYEQYF.

This chain connects TRBV28 to TRBJ2-7, with TRBD2 matching 14 bases. The CDR3 contains 16 residues. The J segment lost 4 bases and the V segment lost 6 bases, leaving 8 bases of the junction unmatched. Germline-derived CDR1 and CDR2 are MDHEN and SYDVKM. DNA of the CDR3: TGTGCCAGCAGCCCCACGGGACTAGCGGGAGCGTACGAGCAGTACTTC. Its protein product is CASSPTGLAGAYEQYF.

The genes are TRBV19 and TRBJ2-7; TRBD1 matches at 11 bases. This CDR3 contains 15 residues. CDR1 is LNHDA, CDR2 SQIVND, per germline (reference sequence). Trimming at V came to 3 bases and at J to 2 bases, leaving 3 bases not matched to a gene. DNA of the CDR3: TGTGCCAGTAGTATCCGGACAGGGGGCACCTACGAGCAGTACTTC. Amino acid sequence: CASSIRTGGTYEQYF.

The V and J genes are TRBV18 and TRBJ1-1; 8 positions agree with TRBD1. CDR1 is KGHSH, CDR2 LQKENI, per germline. V lost 4 bases and J lost 5; bases outside the gene matches: 6. This CDR3 comprises 14 residues. In DNA, the CDR3 is TGTGCCAGCTCACTCGCAGGGGGCCAGACTGAAGCTTTCTTT. This gives the protein CASSLAGGQTEAFF. Variable domain in full (rest from reference TRBV18 and TRBJ1-1): NAGVMQNPRHLVRRRGQEARLRCSPMKGHSHVYWYRQLPEEGLKFMVYLQKENIIDESGMPKERFSAEFPKEGPSILRIQQVVRGDSAAYFCASSLAGGQTEAFFGQGTRLTVV.

The chain has TRBV6-5 and TRBJ2-1; 7 bases agree with TRBD2. Germline trimming cut 5 bases from V and 10 bases from J; bases unmatched to any gene: 8. In germline, CDR1 is MNHEY, CDR2 SVGAGI. This CDR3 is built from 13 residues. Written as DNA, the CDR3 is TGTGCCAGCAGTCCCAAATGGGGGGGAGAGCAGTTCTTC. Translated, it gives CASSPKWGGEQFF.

This clone appeared a single time. This chain uses TRBV28 with TRBJ2-7; 10 bases fit TRBD2. The germline gives CDR1 MDHEN, CDR2 SYDVKM. The V and J ends lost 7 bases and 1 base, in that order; junction bases with no gene match: 22. The CDR3 length is 20 residues. The chain's CDR3 is CASKFDHVASGSPLSYEQYF. The DNA for the CDR3 is TGTGCCAGCAAGTTCGATCACGTTGCTAGCGGGAGCCCCCTATCCTACGAGCAGTACTTC.

The chain combines TRBV25-1 with TRBJ1-2; 10 positions match TRBD1. The CDR3 runs 14 residues. V lost 3 bases to trimming and J lost 8 bases; unmatched junction nucleotides: 6. In germline, CDR1 is MGHDK, CDR2 SYGVNS. CDR3 coding DNA: TGTGCCAGCAGTGACCCCGGACAGGGGGACGGCTACACCTTC. Encoded protein: CASSDPGQGDGYTF.

The chain employs TRBV7-3 and TRBJ2-2; TRBD2 matches 7 bases. CDR1 and CDR2 from the germline V gene are SGHTA and FQGTGA. The CDR3 consists of 16 residues. The V gene end was trimmed by 3 bases and the J gene end by 3 bases; junction bases not matched to a gene: 7. The CDR3 loop reads CASSFGSGGYTGELFF. CDR3 coding DNA: TGTGCCAGCAGCTTCGGGTCGGGAGGTTACACCGGGGAGCTGTTTTTT.

This clone was found a few times. V gene TRBV5-4 combines with J gene TRBJ2-7; 10 bases align to TRBD2. V lost 4 bases to trimming and J lost 3 bases; unmatched junction nucleotides: 13. Germline V lookup: CDR1 SGHNT, CDR2 YYREEE (reference sequence). The CDR3 is 17 amino acids. CDR3 nucleotides: TGTGCCAGCAGCCTGGGTGGTCTAGCGGGGGACTTCTACGAGCAGTACTTC. Amino acid sequence: CASSLGGLAGDFYEQYF.

The V and J genes are TRBV7-8 and TRBJ1-4, with unresolved D. This CDR3 region has 14 residues. Per the germline V gene, CDR1 is SGHVS and CDR2 is FQNEAQ. Trimming cost V 4 bases and J 8 bases, with 14 bases left between them. The CDR3 sequence: CASSSDPRGEKLFF. The CDR3 DNA reads TGTGCCAGCAGCTCTGACCCAAGAGGCGAAAAACTGTTTTTT.

The chain recombines TRBV5-8 with TRBJ2-1, with a weak D call TRBD2 (6 bases). Germline values: CDR1 SGHTS, CDR2 YDEGEE. Trimming stripped 3 bases from V and 4 bases from J, with 17 bases between. The CDR3 is 16 amino acids. CDR3 in amino acids: CASSWARGGKYNEQFF. CDR3 nucleotide sequence: TGTGCCAGCAGCTGGGCTAGGGGCGGGAAATACAATGAGCAGTTCTTC.

The chain has TRBV29-1 and TRBJ1-1; D is perhaps TRBD1 (5 bases). Germline CDR1 reads SQVTM; CDR2 reads ANQGSEA. Trimming pared 4 bases from V and 4 bases from J, leaving 10 bases between. The CDR3 runs 12 residues. Written as DNA, the CDR3 is TGCAGCGTTGCCCAGGGTGGCACTGAAGCTTTCTTT. It translates to CSVAQGGTEAFF.

The CDR3 reads CATASLGGTEAFF. Here the CDR3 DNA reads TGCGCCACCGCTTCCCTAGGGGGAACTGAAGCTTTCTTT. V usage is TRBV5-1 and J usage is TRBJ1-1, with D possibly being TRBD1 (6 bases). The CDR3 sequence is 13 residues long. Germline CDR1 reads SGHRS; CDR2 reads YFSETQ. The V gene lost 9 bases and the J gene lost 5 bases, with 17 bases spanning the gap.

This clone was counted a few times. The gene calls are TRBV29-1 and TRBJ1-1, with a possible D match to TRBD1 (5 bases). Germline CDR1 is SQVTM and CDR2 is ANQGSEA. V lost 7 bases, J lost 4 bases, and 13 bases lay in between. CDR3 length: 12 residues. CDR3 amino acids: CSGRGVGTEAFF. The CDR3 nucleotides read TGCAGCGGTAGGGGCGTAGGCACTGAAGCTTTCTTT.

This chain links TRBV19 with TRBJ1-4; a weak D match, TRBD1 (6 bases). The V end was cut by 5 bases, the J end by 5 bases, with 15 bases between. Germline CDR1 is LNHDA and CDR2 is SQIVND (reference sequence). This CDR3 has 15 amino acids. In DNA, the CDR3 is TGTGCCAGTAGTGTCAGACAGGTTCCGAATGAAAAACTGTTTTTT. Translated: CASSVRQVPNEKLFF.

This chain joins TRBV3-1 (or the pseudogene TRBV3-2) and TRBJ2-5, with a possible D match to TRBD2 (6 bases). CDR1 is LGHDT, CDR2 YNNKEL, per germline (reference sequence). This CDR3 contains 13 residues. The germline V and J ends were trimmed by 4 bases and 7 bases, with 13 bases remaining between them. In DNA, the CDR3 is TGTGCCAGCAGCCTCCTCGGGCGGGGGACCCAGTACTTC. This sequence encodes CASSLLGRGTQYF.